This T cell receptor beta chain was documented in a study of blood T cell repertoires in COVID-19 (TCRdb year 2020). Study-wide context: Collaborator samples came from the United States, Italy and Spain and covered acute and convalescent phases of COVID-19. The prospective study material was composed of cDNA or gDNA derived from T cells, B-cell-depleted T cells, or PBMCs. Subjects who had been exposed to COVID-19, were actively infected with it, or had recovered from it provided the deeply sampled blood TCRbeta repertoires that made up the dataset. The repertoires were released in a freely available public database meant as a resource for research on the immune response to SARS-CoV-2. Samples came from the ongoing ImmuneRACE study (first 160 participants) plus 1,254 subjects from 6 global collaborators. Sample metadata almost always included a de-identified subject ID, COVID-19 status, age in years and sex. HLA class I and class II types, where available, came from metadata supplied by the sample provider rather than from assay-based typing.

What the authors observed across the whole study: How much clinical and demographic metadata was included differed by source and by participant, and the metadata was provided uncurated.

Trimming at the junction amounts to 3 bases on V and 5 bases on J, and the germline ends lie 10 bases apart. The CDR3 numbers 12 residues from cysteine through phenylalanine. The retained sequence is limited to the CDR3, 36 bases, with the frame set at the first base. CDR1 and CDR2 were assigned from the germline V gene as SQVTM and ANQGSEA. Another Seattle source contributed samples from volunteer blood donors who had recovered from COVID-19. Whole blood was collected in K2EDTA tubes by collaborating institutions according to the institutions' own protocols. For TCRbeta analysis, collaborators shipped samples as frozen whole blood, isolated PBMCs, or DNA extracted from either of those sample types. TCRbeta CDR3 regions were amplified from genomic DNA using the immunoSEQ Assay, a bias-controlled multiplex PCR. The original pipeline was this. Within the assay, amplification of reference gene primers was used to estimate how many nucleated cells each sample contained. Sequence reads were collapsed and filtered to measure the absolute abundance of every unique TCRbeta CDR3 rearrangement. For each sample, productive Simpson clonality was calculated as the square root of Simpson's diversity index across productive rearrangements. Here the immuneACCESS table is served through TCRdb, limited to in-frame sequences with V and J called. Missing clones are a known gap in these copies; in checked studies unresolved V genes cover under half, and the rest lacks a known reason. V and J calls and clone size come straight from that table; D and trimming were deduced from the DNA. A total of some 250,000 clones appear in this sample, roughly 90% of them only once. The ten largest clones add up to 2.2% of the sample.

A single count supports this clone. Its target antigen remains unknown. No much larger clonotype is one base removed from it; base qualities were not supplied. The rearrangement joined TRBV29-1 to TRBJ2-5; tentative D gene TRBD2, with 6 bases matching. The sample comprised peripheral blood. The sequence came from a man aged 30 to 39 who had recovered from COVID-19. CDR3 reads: CSVDGRGETQYF. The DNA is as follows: TGCAGCGTTGATGGCCGGGGGGAGACCCAGTACTTC.